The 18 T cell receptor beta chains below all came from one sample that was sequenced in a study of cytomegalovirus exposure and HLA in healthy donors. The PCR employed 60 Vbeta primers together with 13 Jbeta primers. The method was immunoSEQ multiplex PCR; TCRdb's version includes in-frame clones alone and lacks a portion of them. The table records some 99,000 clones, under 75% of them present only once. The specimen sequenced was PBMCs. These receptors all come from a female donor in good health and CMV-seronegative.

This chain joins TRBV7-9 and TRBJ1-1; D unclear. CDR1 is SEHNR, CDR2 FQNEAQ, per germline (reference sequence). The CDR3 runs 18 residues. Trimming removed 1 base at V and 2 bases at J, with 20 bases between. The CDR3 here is CASSLVSPLRGINTEAFF. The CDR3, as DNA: TGTGCCAGCAGCTTAGTGAGTCCTTTACGAGGAATCAACACTGAAGCTTTCTTT.

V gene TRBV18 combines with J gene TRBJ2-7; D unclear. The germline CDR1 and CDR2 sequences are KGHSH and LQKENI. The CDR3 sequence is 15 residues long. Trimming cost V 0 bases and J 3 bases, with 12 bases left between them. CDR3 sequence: CASSPPAHSVYEQYF. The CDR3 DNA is TGTGCCAGCTCACCACCGGCACATTCCGTCTACGAGCAGTACTTC.

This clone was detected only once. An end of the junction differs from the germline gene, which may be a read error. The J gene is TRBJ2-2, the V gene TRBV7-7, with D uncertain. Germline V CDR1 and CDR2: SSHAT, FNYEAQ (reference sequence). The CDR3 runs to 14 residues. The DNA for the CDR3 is TGTGCTAGCAGCCCCCGACAGAACACCGGGGAGCTGTTTTTT. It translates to CASSPRQNTGELFF.

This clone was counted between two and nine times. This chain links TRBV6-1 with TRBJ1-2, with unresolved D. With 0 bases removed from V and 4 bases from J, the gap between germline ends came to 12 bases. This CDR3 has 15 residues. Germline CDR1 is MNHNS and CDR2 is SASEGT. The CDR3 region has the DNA TGTGCCAGCAGTGAAGCGCCGGAGGGTGGCTATGGCTACACCTTC. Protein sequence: CASSEAPEGGYGYTF.

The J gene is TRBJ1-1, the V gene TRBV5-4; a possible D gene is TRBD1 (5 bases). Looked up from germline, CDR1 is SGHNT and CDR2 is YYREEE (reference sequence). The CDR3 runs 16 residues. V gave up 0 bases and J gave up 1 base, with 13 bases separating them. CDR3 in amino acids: CASSLGAGRANTEAFF. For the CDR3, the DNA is TGTGCCAGCAGCTTGGGGGCGGGGCGGGCGAACACTGAAGCTTTCTTT.

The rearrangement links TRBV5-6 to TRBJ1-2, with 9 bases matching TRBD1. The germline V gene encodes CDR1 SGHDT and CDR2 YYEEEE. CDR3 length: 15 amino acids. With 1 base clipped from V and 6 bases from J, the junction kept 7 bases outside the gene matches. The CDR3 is CASSLPFRDRDGYTF. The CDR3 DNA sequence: TGTGCCAGCAGCTTGCCTTTCCGGGACAGGGATGGCTACACCTTC.

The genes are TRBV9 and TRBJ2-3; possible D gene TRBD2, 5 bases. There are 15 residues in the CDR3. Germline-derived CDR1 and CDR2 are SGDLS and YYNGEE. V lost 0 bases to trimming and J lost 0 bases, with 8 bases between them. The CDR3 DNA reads TGTGCCAGCAGCGTAGTCTCGGGGAGCACAGATACGCAGTATTTT. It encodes CASSVVSGSTDTQYF.

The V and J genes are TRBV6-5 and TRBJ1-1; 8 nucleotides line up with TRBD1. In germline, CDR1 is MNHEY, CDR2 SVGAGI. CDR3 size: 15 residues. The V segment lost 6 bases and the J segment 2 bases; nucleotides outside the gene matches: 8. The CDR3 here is CASRPRDRFNTEAFF. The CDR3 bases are TGTGCCAGCAGACCCCGGGACAGGTTCAACACTGAAGCTTTCTTT.

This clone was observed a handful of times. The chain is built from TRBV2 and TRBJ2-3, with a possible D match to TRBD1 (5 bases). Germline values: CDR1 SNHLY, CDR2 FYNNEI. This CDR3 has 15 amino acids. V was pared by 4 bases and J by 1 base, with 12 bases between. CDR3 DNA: TGTGCCAGCAGTGGACAGTTAGTCGGCACAGATACGCAGTATTTT. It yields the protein CASSGQLVGTDTQYF.

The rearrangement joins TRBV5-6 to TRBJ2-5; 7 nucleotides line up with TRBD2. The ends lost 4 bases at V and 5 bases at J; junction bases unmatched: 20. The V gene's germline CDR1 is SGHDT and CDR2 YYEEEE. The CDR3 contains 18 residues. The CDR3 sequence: CASSRGGTRTQQGETQYF. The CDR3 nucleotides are TGTGCCAGCAGCCGGGGAGGGACCCGGACCCAACAAGGGGAGACCCAGTACTTC.

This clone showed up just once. The CDR3 DNA reads TGTGCCATCAGTGAGAGGGACAGGGAGTTTGACAATCAGCCCCAGCATTTT. Amino acid sequence: CAISERDREFDNQPQHF. The chain couples TRBV10-3 to TRBJ1-5, with TRBD1 identical over 9 bases. Per germline, CDR1 ENHRY and CDR2 SYGVKD. Losses at the gene ends were 2 bases for V and 3 bases for J; bases not matched to a gene: 8. This CDR3 has 17 residues.

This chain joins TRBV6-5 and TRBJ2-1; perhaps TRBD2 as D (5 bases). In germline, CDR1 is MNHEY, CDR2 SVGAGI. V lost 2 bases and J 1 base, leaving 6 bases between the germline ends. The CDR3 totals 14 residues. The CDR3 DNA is TGTGCCAGCAGTTACGAGGGATCCTACAATGAGCAGTTCTTC. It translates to CASSYEGSYNEQFF.

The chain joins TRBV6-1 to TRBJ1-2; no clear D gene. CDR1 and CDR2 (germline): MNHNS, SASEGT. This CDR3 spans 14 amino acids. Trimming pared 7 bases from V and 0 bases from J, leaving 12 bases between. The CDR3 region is CASIVEEANYGYTF. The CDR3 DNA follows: TGTGCCAGCATCGTAGAGGAAGCTAACTATGGCTACACCTTC.

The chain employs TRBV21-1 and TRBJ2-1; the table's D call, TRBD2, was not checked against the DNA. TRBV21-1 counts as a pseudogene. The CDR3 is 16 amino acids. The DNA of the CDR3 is TGTGCCAGCAGCTCCGACTCTAGCGGGATAGGTAATGAGCAGTTCTTC. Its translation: CASSSDSSGIGNEQFF.

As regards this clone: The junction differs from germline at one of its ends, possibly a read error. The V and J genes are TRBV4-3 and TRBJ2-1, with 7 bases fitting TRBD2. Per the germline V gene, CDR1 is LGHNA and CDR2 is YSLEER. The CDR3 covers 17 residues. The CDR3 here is CVSSQDRLAASYNEQFF. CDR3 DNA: TGCGTCAGCAGCCAAGATCGGCTAGCGGCGTCCTACAATGAGCAGTTCTTC.

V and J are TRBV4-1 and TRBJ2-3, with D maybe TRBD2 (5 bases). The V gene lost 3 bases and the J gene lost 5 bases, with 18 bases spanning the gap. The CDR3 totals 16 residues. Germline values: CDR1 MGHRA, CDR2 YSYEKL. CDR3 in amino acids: CASSQGGRIYGDTQYF. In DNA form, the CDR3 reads TGCGCCAGCAGCCAGGGTGGGAGAATTTATGGAGATACGCAGTATTTT.

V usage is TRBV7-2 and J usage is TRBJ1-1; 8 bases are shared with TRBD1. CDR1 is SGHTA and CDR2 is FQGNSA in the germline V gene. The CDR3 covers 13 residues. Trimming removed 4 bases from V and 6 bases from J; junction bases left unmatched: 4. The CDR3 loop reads CASSYDRGAEAFF. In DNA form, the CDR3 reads TGTGCCAGCAGCTACGACAGGGGTGCTGAAGCTTTCTTT.

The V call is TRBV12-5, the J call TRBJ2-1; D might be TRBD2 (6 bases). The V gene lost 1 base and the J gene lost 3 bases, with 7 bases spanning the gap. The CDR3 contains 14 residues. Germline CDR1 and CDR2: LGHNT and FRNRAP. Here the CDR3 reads CASGLGTIYNEQFF. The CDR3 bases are TGTGCTAGTGGTTTGGGGACTATCTACAATGAGCAGTTCTTC.